A selection of T cell receptor beta chains follows, all from one sample in a study of T cells in Graves' hyperthyroidism and ophthalmopathy. TCRdb itself ran the multiplex PCR reads through MiXCR, one entry per CDR3 protein. Altogether hundreds of thousands of distinct CDR3 sequences are present, 15% to 18% being singletons, with the ten largest covering over 7.5%. The sample was blood. These receptors originate from a woman aged 18-29 years with Graves' hyperthyroidism. Both conserved end residues are part of each CDR3. D genes are given only for firm matches. Size is omitted from some rows. Given values are once, few, many or a class for expanded clones.

TRBD2,TRBV7-9,-,TRBJ2-1,TGTGCCAGCAGCTTAACCTCCGGGACTAGCCCTCCGAGCTCCTACAATGAGCAGTTCTTC,CASSLTSGTSPPSSYNEQFF
TRBD2,TRBV4-2,-,TRBJ2-3,TGTGCCAGCAGCCAAGAGTCTAGCGGGAGCACAGATACGCAGTATTTT,CASSQESSGSTDTQYF
-,TRBV11-2,many,TRBJ2-7,TGTGCCAGCAGCTTTGGATTCCCAGCCGCCCGGACCTTCGAGCAGTACTTC,CASSFGFPAARTFEQYF
-,TRBV6-5,-,TRBJ1-4,TGTGCCAGCAGTTACGGGGACGTTCGGGCCCCTAATGAAAAACTGTTTTTT,CASSYGDVRAPNEKLFF
-,TRBV6-1,many,TRBJ1-5,TGTGCCAGCAGCCGAGACGGGGTTCAGCCCCAGCATTTT,CASSRDGVQPQHF
TRBD2,TRBV19,many,TRBJ2-7,TGTGCCAGTAGTACCGCTACCGGGACTAGCGGGAACACCTACGAGCAGTACTTC,CASSTATGTSGNTYEQYF
-,TRBV9,-,TRBJ1-3,TGTGCCAGCAACCCTGGGACGGGAGGCGGAAACACCATATATTTT,CASNPGTGGGNTIYF
-,TRBV20-1,few,TRBJ2-4,TGCAGTGCTAGAGGTTCCCGGGCCAAAAACATTCAGTACTTC,CSARGSRAKNIQYF
-,TRBV6-2/TRBV6-3,many,TRBJ1-5,TGTGCCAGCAGTCAAGGACGGACCAATCAGCCCCAGCATTTT,CASSQGRTNQPQHF
-,TRBV6-5,few,TRBJ1-1,TGTGCCAGCAGTTACGATAGGAGGGGGACTGAAGCTTTCTTT,CASSYDRRGTEAFF
-,TRBV20-1,many,TRBJ1-4,TGCAGTGCTAGGGAGGACACCAATGAAAAACTGTTTTTT,CSAREDTNEKLFF
-,TRBV14,many,TRBJ2-5,TGTGCCAGCAGCCAAAGCCAGCTCGAAGAGACCCAGTACTTC,CASSQSQLEETQYF
TRBD1,TRBV6-5,many,TRBJ2-5,TGTGCCAGCAGTTACAGCTCCTCCAGGGGGCAAGAGACCCAGTACTTC,CASSYSSSRGQETQYF
-,TRBV7-9,many,TRBJ2-1,TGTGCCAGCAGCTACGAGTCTGGCGAGCAGTTCTTC,CASSYESGEQFF
-,TRBV20-1,many,TRBJ2-4,TGCAGTGCTTCCACGGAAGGAAACATTCAGTACTTC,CSASTEGNIQYF
TRBD2,TRBV6-2/TRBV6-3,many,TRBJ2-5,TGTGCCAGCAGTCGCGGGGGACGCAAAGAGACCCAGTACTTC,CASSRGGRKETQYF
TRBD2,TRBV4-2,-,TRBJ2-1,TGTGCCAGCAGCCTTAGCGGGGATAACTACAATGAGCAGTTCTTC,CASSLSGDNYNEQFF